The entry that follows covers one T cell receptor beta chain sequence. This entry belongs to a study of blood T cell repertoires in COVID-19. In the study overall: T cells, B-cell-depleted T cells, or PBMCs supplied cDNA or gDNA.

Clones were read by immunoSEQ multiplex PCR, and TCRdb kept only the in-frame ones, dropping some. The table records 150,000 to 200,000 clones, 70% to 90% of them present only once. The CDR3 has 14 residues. The V end lost 3 bases, the J end lost 2 bases, and 8 bases lay between the germline ends. Germline assignment: CDR1 MDHEN and CDR2 SYDVKM. The rearrangement joins TRBV28 to TRBJ1-5; possibly TRBD1 for D (6 bases). Sequenced material: peripheral blood. This TCR was sampled from a man aged 50-60 years with active or convalescent COVID-19. The CDR3 bases are TGTGCCAGCAGTTTTCCAGGGGGCAATCAGCCCCAGCATTTT. This encodes CASSFPGGNQPQHF.